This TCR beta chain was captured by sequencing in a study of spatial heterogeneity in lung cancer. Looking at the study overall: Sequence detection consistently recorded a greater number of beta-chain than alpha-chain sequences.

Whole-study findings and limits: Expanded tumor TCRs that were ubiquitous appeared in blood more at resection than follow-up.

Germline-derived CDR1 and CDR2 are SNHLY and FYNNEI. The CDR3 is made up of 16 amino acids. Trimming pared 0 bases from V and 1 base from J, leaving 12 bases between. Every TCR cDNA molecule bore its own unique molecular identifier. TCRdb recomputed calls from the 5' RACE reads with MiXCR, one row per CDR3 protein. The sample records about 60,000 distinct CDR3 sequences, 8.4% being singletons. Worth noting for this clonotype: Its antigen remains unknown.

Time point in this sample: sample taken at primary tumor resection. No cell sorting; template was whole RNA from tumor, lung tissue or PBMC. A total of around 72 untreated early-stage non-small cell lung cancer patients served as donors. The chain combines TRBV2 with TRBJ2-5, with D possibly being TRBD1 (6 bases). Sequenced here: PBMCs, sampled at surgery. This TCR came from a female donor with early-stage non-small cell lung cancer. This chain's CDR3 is CASSEAWGTTQETQYF. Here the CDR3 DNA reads TGTGCCAGCAGTGAAGCTTGGGGGACAACCCAAGAGACCCAGTACTTC.